The 28 T cell receptor beta chains below were found in one sample sequenced in a study of T cell repertoires in cytomegalovirus infection. MiXCR, applied by TCRdb to the reads, yields one record per CDR3 protein. Here the sample spans fewer than 850,000 distinct CDR3 sequences, roughly 29% being singletons. The antigens for these receptors are not known. The material sequenced was cultured CD8+ T cells from PBMCs, taken from culture after CMV antigen stimulation. Receptors originate from a human donor in good health (CMV status not recorded). Some clones in this sample may be carry-over from other donors' samples.

At least ten counts were recorded for this clonotype. The chain recombines TRBV7-8 with TRBJ2-1; D is possibly TRBD1 (5 bases). Trimming took 3 bases from V and 0 from J, leaving 12 bases between them. Germline V gene sequence: CDR1 SGHVS, CDR2 FQNEAQ. The CDR3 length is 16 residues. The CDR3 bases are TGTGCCAGCAGCTTCGAAGGGGCGAGCTCCTACAATGAGCAGTTCTTC. This codes for CASSFEGASSYNEQFF.

The chain carries TRBV7-9 and TRBJ1-1, with D uncertain. V was clipped by 2 bases and J by 1 base, with 14 bases between them. Germline lookup yields CDR1 SEHNR and CDR2 FQNEAQ (reference sequence). This CDR3 region has 16 residues. The CDR3 loop reads CASSLREMPPNTEAFF. CDR3 DNA: TGTGCCAGCAGCTTAAGGGAGATGCCCCCGAACACTGAAGCTTTCTTT.

The rearrangement links TRBV5-1 to TRBJ1-2; D remains ambiguous. Germline V gives CDR1 SGHRS, CDR2 YFSETQ. The CDR3 consists of 12 residues. V was pared by 6 bases and J by 6 bases, with 12 bases between. CDR3 sequence reads: CASKAVNDGYTF. As DNA, the CDR3 is TGCGCCAGCAAGGCGGTCAACGATGGCTACACCTTC.

V gene TRBV6-5 combines with J gene TRBJ2-7; 11 bases agree with TRBD1. Trimming cost V 5 bases and J 4 bases; bases outside gene matches: 10. The CDR3 runs 16 residues. Germline assignment: CDR1 MNHEY and CDR2 SVGAGI. CDR3 DNA: TGTGCCAGCAGTAACGCCGGACAGGGGGCAATGTACGAGCAGTACTTC. This gives the protein CASSNAGQGAMYEQYF.

DNA of the CDR3: TGCGCCAGCAGCCAAGTCTGGGAACAGGATTATGGCTACACCTTC. It yields the protein CASSQVWEQDYGYTF. The chain is built from TRBV4-1 and TRBJ1-2; D might be TRBD1 (5 bases). The CDR3 is made up of 15 amino acids. Germline V CDR1 and CDR2: MGHRA, YSYEKL. With 1 base removed from V and 5 bases from J, the gap between germline ends came to 14 bases.

The genes are TRBV6-2 or TRBV6-3 and TRBJ2-7, with TRBD2 matching over 12 bases. V dropped 6 bases and J dropped 1; count of bases not matched to a gene: 7. CDR3 length: 16 amino acids. Germline CDR1 is MNHEY and CDR2 is SVGEGT. The CDR3 nucleotides read TGTGCCAGCAGCCAGACCGGACTAGCGGGGTCCTACGAGCAGTACGTC. It yields the protein CASSQTGLAGSYEQYV.

This chain connects TRBV24-1 to TRBJ2-5; 8 bases match TRBD1. Germline V gene data show CDR1 as KGHDR and CDR2 as SFDVKD. Losses at the gene ends were 3 bases for V and 4 bases for J; bases not matched to a gene: 3. The CDR3 consists of 14 residues. CDR3 sequence reads: CATSDAGGRETQYF. CDR3 DNA: TGTGCCACCAGTGATGCAGGGGGCCGAGAGACCCAGTACTTC.

The J gene is TRBJ2-1, the V gene TRBV19, with D tentatively TRBD2 (6 bases). CDR1 and CDR2 (germline): LNHDA, SQIVND (reference sequence). This CDR3 has 16 amino acids. V lost 3 bases and J lost 3, with 15 bases in between. In nucleotides, the CDR3 is TGTGCCAGTAGTATCTCTCAATGGGGGGTCTACAATGAGCAGTTCTTC. Translation gives CASSISQWGVYNEQFF.

This clonotype was seen at least ten times. The chain links TRBV10-3 to TRBJ2-5; 10 nucleotides align to TRBD1. The germline gives CDR1 ENHRY, CDR2 SYGVKD. Trimming cost V 0 bases and J 4 bases; bases outside gene matches: 5. The CDR3 runs 16 residues. This CDR3 is CAISESEDRGLETQYF. The CDR3 nucleotides are TGTGCCATCAGTGAGTCGGAGGACAGGGGGTTAGAGACCCAGTACTTC.

The chain combines TRBV6-2 or TRBV6-3 with TRBJ2-1, with D perhaps TRBD2 (7 bases). CDR3 size: 15 residues. V dropped 2 bases and J dropped 5 bases, with 13 bases sitting between them. Germline-derived CDR1 and CDR2 are MNHEY and SVGEGT. DNA for the CDR3: TGTGCCAGCAGTTACGCCCCGGGGGGCCACAATGAGCAGTTCTTC. It codes for CASSYAPGGHNEQFF.

The genes are TRBV6-1 and TRBJ2-7; a weak D match, TRBD1 (6 bases). In germline, CDR1 is MNHNS, CDR2 SASEGT. Trimming removed 7 bases from V and 5 bases from J, with 21 bases in between. CDR3 length: 15 residues. DNA for the CDR3: TGTGCCAGCACCCAGGGGTCAGGTCAAATCCACGAGCAGTACGTC. The encoded protein is CASTQGSGQIHEQYV.

This clonotype turned up a few times. This chain links TRBV29-1 with TRBJ2-2; D not resolved. The CDR3 contains 13 residues. CDR1 and CDR2 (germline): SQVTM, ANQGSEA. Trimming pared 3 bases from V and 5 bases from J, leaving 10 bases between. The CDR3 sequence is CSVDLGTTGELFF. In nucleotides, the CDR3 is TGCAGCGTTGACTTAGGAACTACCGGGGAGCTGTTTTTT.

V and J are TRBV7-9 and TRBJ2-5; 7 positions agree with TRBD2. Germline V CDR1 and CDR2: SEHNR, FQNEAQ (reference sequence). V was clipped by 5 bases and J by 3 bases; unmatched bases: 6. This CDR3 region has 14 residues. This CDR3 reads CASSRAAGEETQYF. The CDR3, as DNA: TGTGCCAGCAGCCGGGCGGCGGGGGAAGAGACCCAGTACTTC.

The chain carries TRBV6-2 or TRBV6-3 and TRBJ1-5, with D unresolved. This CDR3 spans 14 amino acids. The V end lost 1 base, the J end lost 5 bases, and 9 bases lay between the germline ends. Per germline, CDR1 MNHEY and CDR2 SVGEGT. CDR3: CASSYWAHDQPQHF. The CDR3 nucleotides read TGTGCCAGCAGTTACTGGGCCCACGATCAGCCCCAGCATTTT.

This clonotype was observed a few times. The chain couples TRBV5-6 to TRBJ1-1, with unresolved D. In germline, CDR1 is SGHDT, CDR2 YYEEEE. Trimming pared 4 bases from V and 7 bases from J, leaving 14 bases between. The CDR3 extends over 13 amino acids. As DNA, the CDR3 is TGTGCCAGCAGCATTTCGTTGGGAAATGAAGCTTTCTTT. Translating it yields CASSISLGNEAFF.

The gene calls are TRBV15 and TRBJ2-1; D is possibly TRBD1 (6 bases). Germline CDR1 LNHNV, CDR2 YYDKDF (reference sequence). Trimming shortened V by 5 bases and J by 5 bases, and 16 bases separated the two germline ends. CDR3 length equals 15 residues. CDR3 sequence (DNA): TGTGCCACCAGCCTTGCGCCAGGGGCTAACAATGAGCAGTTCTTC. This codes for CATSLAPGANNEQFF.

The chain is built from TRBV7-8 and TRBJ1-1; the D gene is possibly TRBD1 (5 bases). The germline V gene has CDR1 SGHVS and CDR2 FQNEAQ. The CDR3 consists of 12 residues. Trimming took 4 bases from V and 10 from J, leaving 13 bases between them. CDR3 coding DNA: TGTGCCAGCAGCTCGGGACCTTTGGGAGCTTTCTTT. Its translation is CASSSGPLGAFF.

This clonotype was observed a handful of times. The chain couples TRBV6-6 to TRBJ1-1; possible D gene TRBD1, 6 bases. This CDR3 has 13 residues. The V end was cut by 8 bases, the J end by 4 bases, with 14 bases between. Germline V lookup: CDR1 MNHNY, CDR2 SVGAGI (reference sequence). CDR3 nucleotide sequence: TGTGCCAGCGGAAGAGGGGGATTCACTGAAGCTTTCTTT. This encodes CASGRGGFTEAFF.

This chain joins TRBV19 and TRBJ1-5; D is possibly TRBD1 (5 bases). Trimming took 3 bases from V and 7 from J, leaving 13 bases between them. CDR3 length equals 14 residues. From germline, CDR1 is LNHDA and CDR2 SQIVND (reference sequence). CDR3 region: CASSISGMGQPQHF. The CDR3 bases are TGTGCCAGTAGTATTTCAGGGATGGGGCAGCCCCAGCATTTT.

This rearrangement joins TRBV2 to TRBJ2-1; tentatively, D is TRBD1 (6 bases). The CDR3 length is 11 residues. Germline lookup yields CDR1 SNHLY and CDR2 FYNNEI. In DNA form, the CDR3 reads TGTGCTCCCAGGGGCAGGAATGAGCAGTTCTTC. It codes for CAPRGRNEQFF.

V gene TRBV4-1 combines with J gene TRBJ1-1; D is unresolved. Trimming took off 6 bases at V and 1 base at J, with 9 bases between the two ends. This CDR3 region has 13 residues. CDR1 and CDR2 from the germline V gene are MGHRA and YSYEKL. CDR3 nucleotides: TGCGCCAGCAGACTCGAATGGAACACTGAAGCTTTCTTT. Translating gives CASRLEWNTEAFF.

V and J are TRBV29-1 and TRBJ1-2; 11 positions match TRBD1. The CDR3 is made up of 13 amino acids. The V segment lost 5 bases and the J segment 8 bases; nucleotides outside the gene matches: 7. Germline CDR1 is SQVTM and CDR2 is ANQGSEA. CDR3 DNA sequence: TGCAGCGTTTCGGACAGGGGGCCTGGGGGCTACACCTTC. Encoded protein: CSVSDRGPGGYTF.

This sequence joins TRBV27 and TRBJ2-1; D ambiguous. The CDR3 loop spans 14 amino acids. CDR1 and CDR2 from the germline V gene are MNHEY and SMNVEV (reference sequence). The ends were cut back, 7 bases at V and 5 bases at J, with 15 bases in the middle. CDR3: CASKDLVTHNEQFF. The CDR3 DNA reads as TGTGCCAGCAAAGACTTGGTGACACACAATGAGCAGTTCTTC.

This clonotype has at least ten counts. V usage is TRBV6-5 and J usage is TRBJ1-1; 9 nucleotides line up with TRBD1. Trimming at V came to 2 bases and at J to 5 bases, leaving 3 bases not matched to a gene. Looked up from germline, CDR1 is MNHEY and CDR2 is SVGAGI. The CDR3 loop spans 14 amino acids. The CDR3 nucleotides are TGTGCCAGCAGTTACGTCGGGACAGGGACTGAAGCTTTCTTT. Encoded protein: CASSYVGTGTEAFF.

This clonotype was seen only a few times. The rearrangement links TRBV20-1 to TRBJ1-2; D is perhaps TRBD1 (5 bases). The V end was cut by 6 bases, the J end by 4 bases, with 15 bases between. The CDR3 runs 13 residues. Germline V gene data show CDR1 as DFQATT and CDR2 as SNEGSKA (reference sequence). CDR3 region: CSAIGERGYGYTF. CDR3 coding DNA: TGCAGTGCCATAGGGGAAAGGGGCTATGGCTACACCTTC.

In its sample, this clonotype was seen many times. The rearrangement uses TRBV7-2 and TRBJ2-1, with D tentatively TRBD1 or TRBD2 (5 bases each). This CDR3 contains 18 residues. Germline V gene sequence: CDR1 SGHTA, CDR2 FQGNSA. The V gene lost 2 bases and the J gene lost 2 bases, with 19 bases spanning the gap. As DNA, the CDR3 is TGTGCCAGCAGCTTACACCTCGCGAGGGACCGACCCTACAATGAGCAGTTCTTC. It is translated as CASSLHLARDRPYNEQFF. Looking up the rest from reference TRBV7-2 and TRBJ2-1 gives the full variable domain: GAGVSQSPSNKVTEKGKDVELRCDPISGHTALYWYRQSLGQGLEFLIYFQGNSAPDKSGLPSDRFSAERTGGSVSTLTIQRTQQEDSAVYLCASSLHLARDRPYNEQFFGPGTRLTVL.

Many counts were recorded for this clonotype. V usage is TRBV5-6 and J usage is TRBJ1-6; D perhaps matches TRBD1 (5 bases). The germline V gene has CDR1 SGHDT and CDR2 YYEEEE. V lost 4 bases to trimming and J lost 7 bases, with 15 bases between them. This CDR3 contains 15 residues. In DNA form, the CDR3 reads TGTGCCAGCAGCCGTACAGGAGTCCCCAATTCACCCCTCCACTTT. It is translated as CASSRTGVPNSPLHF.

The chain joins TRBV2 to TRBJ2-7, with D perhaps TRBD1 (6 bases). Germline CDR1 SNHLY, CDR2 FYNNEI. V lost 5 bases and J 5 bases, leaving 16 bases between the germline ends. This CDR3 region has 14 residues. In DNA, the CDR3 is TGTGCCAGCAGTCCCGCACAGGGAGAGAACGAGCAGTACTTC. As protein: CASSPAQGENEQYF.